The text below deals with one T cell receptor beta chain. Its antigen remains unknown. The CDR3 runs 15 residues. Germline V gene lookup returns CDR1 KGHSH and CDR2 LQKENI. Trimming pared 2 bases from V and 3 bases from J, leaving 11 bases between. The data originate from a study of tumour-infiltrating T cells in Burkitt lymphoma. About the research overall: The Burkitt lymphoma cohort spanned all epidemiological subtypes. Productive clonality predicted overall and progression-free survival.

General study results and limits: Several public clonotypes were shared across many Burkitt lymphoma patients.

The assay was immunoSEQ multiplex PCR, and TCRdb's table has in-frame clones only and misses some. Of approximately 46,000 clones listed, around 30% are singletons. This receptor was taken from a human donor with Burkitt lymphoma. The rearrangement links TRBV18 to TRBJ1-5; TRBD1 might be the D (6 bases). Specimen: tumor tissue. In DNA form, the CDR3 reads TGTGCCAGCTCACCAAACACAGGGAACAATCAGCCCCAGCATTTT. As protein: CASSPNTGNNQPQHF.